A selection of T cell receptor beta chains follows, all from one sample in a study of cytomegalovirus exposure and HLA in healthy donors. Profiled with immunoSEQ multiplex PCR; TCRdb holds only in-frame clones, not every one. The sample contains 64,000 or so clones, roughly 67% of which appear only once. The specimen sequenced was PBMCs. Source of these receptors: a middle-aged man in good health and CMV-seropositive. CDR3s include the opening cysteine and the closing phenylalanine or tryptophan. A D gene is named only where the DNA matches it firmly. Clone size is given for some rows only: seen once, a few or many times, or a class if the clone is expanded.

D gene: -; clone size: -; V gene: TRBV9; J gene: TRBJ1-2; CDR3 protein: CASSVAGENYGYTF; CDR3 DNA: TGTGCCAGCAGCGTAGCCGGGGAAAACTATGGCTACACCTTC
D gene: -; clone size: -; V gene: TRBV6-1; J gene: TRBJ1-3; CDR3 protein: CASSDRPGGGNTIYF; CDR3 DNA: TGTGCCAGCAGTGATAGGCCTGGAGGTGGAAACACCATATATTTT
D gene: -; clone size: few; V gene: TRBV9; J gene: TRBJ1-1; CDR3 protein: CASSVGQIGAEAFF; CDR3 DNA: TGTGCCAGCAGCGTCGGACAGATTGGGGCTGAAGCTTTCTTT
D gene: TRBD2; clone size: -; V gene: TRBV5-4; J gene: TRBJ2-7; CDR3 protein: CASSLAGYYEQYF; CDR3 DNA: TGTGCCAGCAGCTTAGCGGGGTATTACGAGCAGTACTTC
D gene: TRBD1; clone size: -; V gene: TRBV7-3; J gene: TRBJ1-1; CDR3 protein: CASSPGQRNTEAFF; CDR3 DNA: TGTGCCAGCAGCCCGGGACAGAGAAACACTGAAGCTTTCTTT
D gene: TRBD2; clone size: few; V gene: TRBV7-9; J gene: TRBJ2-1; CDR3 protein: CASRRSGRPRFEQFF; CDR3 DNA: TGTGCCAGCAGACGTAGCGGGAGGCCGCGGTTTGAGCAGTTCTTC
D gene: -; clone size: -; V gene: TRBV5-1; J gene: TRBJ1-1; CDR3 protein: CASSLARGYTEAFF; CDR3 DNA: TGCGCCAGCAGCTTGGCGCGGGGATACACTGAAGCTTTCTTT
D gene: TRBD1; clone size: -; V gene: TRBV27; J gene: TRBJ1-2; CDR3 protein: CATTRDRGSPNSGYTF; CDR3 DNA: TGTGCCACTACTAGAGACAGGGGGAGCCCAAACTCTGGCTACACCTTC
D gene: TRBD2; clone size: -; V gene: TRBV10-2; J gene: TRBJ2-5; CDR3 protein: CASSETSGIGETQYF; CDR3 DNA: TGCGCCAGCAGTGAGACTAGCGGGATAGGGGAGACCCAGTACTTC
D gene: -; clone size: -; V gene: TRBV4-2; J gene: TRBJ1-2; CDR3 protein: CASSQDQDWRELGGYTF; CDR3 DNA: TGTGCCAGCAGCCAAGATCAAGATTGGAGGGAACTCGGTGGCTACACCTTC
D gene: TRBD1; clone size: -; V gene: TRBV14; J gene: TRBJ2-7; CDR3 protein: CASSQGDRQGRLYEQYF; CDR3 DNA: TGTGCCAGCAGCCAAGGAGATCGACAGGGGAGATTGTACGAGCAGTACTTC
D gene: -; clone size: -; V gene: TRBV5-1; J gene: TRBJ2-7; CDR3 protein: CASSLGLSTGIDEQYF; CDR3 DNA: TGCGCCAGCAGCTTGGGATTATCAACAGGGATCGACGAGCAGTACTTC
D gene: TRBD1; clone size: -; V gene: TRBV5-1; J gene: TRBJ2-1; CDR3 protein: CASSLVRTGSYNEQFF; CDR3 DNA: TGCGCCAGCAGCTTGGTTCGGACAGGCTCCTACAATGAGCAGTTCTTC
D gene: TRBD1; clone size: -; V gene: TRBV4-1; J gene: TRBJ2-3; CDR3 protein: CASSQDRGTACF; CDR3 DNA: TGCGCCAGCAGCCAAGATAGAGGGACAGCCTGTTTT
D gene: -; clone size: few; V gene: TRBV5-1; J gene: TRBJ1-1; CDR3 protein: CASSGGQNTEAFF; CDR3 DNA: TGCGCCAGCAGCGGGGGACAGAACACTGAAGCTTTCTTT
D gene: TRBD1; clone size: -; V gene: TRBV19; J gene: TRBJ2-2; CDR3 protein: CASGGFRDRGPLGELFF; CDR3 DNA: TGTGCCAGTGGGGGGTTCCGGGACAGGGGGCCCCTTGGGGAGCTGTTTTTT
D gene: TRBD1; clone size: -; V gene: TRBV5-1; J gene: TRBJ2-5; CDR3 protein: CASSFEGQIGETQYF; CDR3 DNA: TGCGCCAGCAGCTTTGAGGGACAGATTGGAGAGACCCAGTACTTC
D gene: -; clone size: few; V gene: TRBV9; J gene: TRBJ1-2; CDR3 protein: CASSVEGPQYGYTF; CDR3 DNA: TGTGCCAGCAGCGTGGAGGGACCTCAATATGGCTACACCTTC
D gene: TRBD1; clone size: -; V gene: TRBV7-8; J gene: TRBJ1-2; CDR3 protein: CASSPGTGVGYTF; CDR3 DNA: TGTGCCAGCAGCCCCGGGACAGGGGTTGGCTACACCTTC
D gene: TRBD2; clone size: -; V gene: TRBV18; J gene: TRBJ2-7; CDR3 protein: CASSQARQGLAATYEQYF; CDR3 DNA: TGTGCCAGCTCACAAGCACGACAGGGACTAGCGGCCACCTACGAGCAGTACTTC
D gene: TRBD1; clone size: -; V gene: TRBV4-1; J gene: TRBJ1-5; CDR3 protein: CASSQDPDRVNQPQHF; CDR3 DNA: TGCGCCAGCAGCCAAGATCCCGACAGGGTGAATCAGCCCCAGCATTTT
D gene: -; clone size: -; V gene: TRBV7-8; J gene: TRBJ2-5; CDR3 protein: CASSLGLAVLQETQYF; CDR3 DNA: TGTGCCAGCAGCCTCGGACTCGCAGTACTCCAAGAGACCCAGTACTTC
D gene: -; clone size: few; V gene: TRBV28; J gene: TRBJ1-1; CDR3 protein: CASSFEVTGLNTEAFF; CDR3 DNA: TGTGCCAGCAGTTTTGAAGTGACAGGCCTGAACACTGAAGCTTTCTTT
D gene: -; clone size: -; V gene: TRBV5-1; J gene: TRBJ1-1; CDR3 protein: CASSEQGEAEAFF; CDR3 DNA: TGCGCCAGCAGCGAACAGGGAGAGGCTGAAGCTTTCTTT
D gene: -; clone size: -; V gene: TRBV7-9; J gene: TRBJ2-7; CDR3 protein: CASSLGADSYEQYF; CDR3 DNA: TGTGCCAGCAGCTTAGGAGCGGATTCCTACGAGCAGTACTTC
D gene: -; clone size: few; V gene: TRBV18; J gene: TRBJ1-2; CDR3 protein: CASSPLQENYGYTF; CDR3 DNA: TGTGCCAGCTCACCGTTACAGGAAAACTATGGCTACACCTTC
D gene: -; clone size: few; V gene: TRBV30; J gene: TRBJ1-4; CDR3 protein: CASNPGFATNEKLFF; CDR3 DNA: TGTGCCTCAAACCCAGGGTTTGCAACTAATGAAAAACTGTTTTTT
D gene: TRBD1; clone size: -; V gene: TRBV2; J gene: TRBJ1-1; CDR3 protein: CASWSRQGNMNTEAFF; CDR3 DNA: TGTGCCAGCTGGTCCCGACAGGGGAACATGAACACTGAAGCTTTCTTT
D gene: -; clone size: -; V gene: TRBV4-3; J gene: TRBJ2-2; CDR3 protein: CASSRQANTGELFF; CDR3 DNA: TGCGCCAGCAGCAGGCAGGCGAACACCGGGGAGCTGTTTTTT
D gene: -; clone size: -; V gene: TRBV20-1; J gene: TRBJ1-1; CDR3 protein: CSALVRVAFF; CDR3 DNA: TGCAGTGCTCTCGTCAGGGTTGCTTTCTTT
D gene: -; clone size: -; V gene: TRBV30; J gene: TRBJ1-1; CDR3 protein: CAWGLTNTEAFF; CDR3 DNA: TGTGCCTGGGGACTGACGAACACTGAAGCTTTCTTT
D gene: -; clone size: -; V gene: TRBV6-5; J gene: TRBJ2-7; CDR3 protein: CASSLDTSRRDQYF; CDR3 DNA: TGTGCCAGCAGTTTGGACACCTCCCGAAGGGATCAGTACTTC
D gene: -; clone size: -; V gene: TRBV7-6; J gene: TRBJ1-5; CDR3 protein: CASSPTVGNQPQHF; CDR3 DNA: TGTGCCAGCAGCCCGACAGTTGGCAATCAGCCCCAGCATTTT
D gene: -; clone size: -; V gene: TRBV5-1; J gene: TRBJ1-2; CDR3 protein: CASSLQGGSGNNYGYTF; CDR3 DNA: TGCGCCAGCAGCTTGCAGGGAGGCTCGGGTAATAACTATGGCTACACCTTC
D gene: -; clone size: -; V gene: TRBV29-1; J gene: TRBJ2-4; CDR3 protein: CSVSEGLAKNIQYF; CDR3 DNA: TGCAGCGTGTCGGAGGGTTTGGCCAAAAACATTCAGTACTTC
D gene: TRBD1; clone size: -; V gene: TRBV7-8; J gene: TRBJ1-2; CDR3 protein: CASSLASGQGSNYGYTF; CDR3 DNA: TGTGCCAGCAGCTTAGCCTCCGGACAGGGATCTAACTATGGCTACACCTTC
D gene: TRBD1; clone size: -; V gene: TRBV7-2; J gene: TRBJ2-2; CDR3 protein: CASRWTGNGELFF; CDR3 DNA: TGTGCCAGCAGATGGACAGGGAACGGGGAGCTGTTTTTT
D gene: TRBD1; clone size: -; V gene: TRBV27; J gene: TRBJ1-1; CDR3 protein: CASSLQGARVNTEAFF; CDR3 DNA: TGTGCCAGCAGTTTACAGGGGGCGCGTGTTAACACTGAAGCTTTCTTT
D gene: -; clone size: few; V gene: TRBV10-2; J gene: TRBJ2-2; CDR3 protein: CASSGVASANTGELFF; CDR3 DNA: TGCGCCAGCAGCGGGGTCGCTAGCGCTAACACCGGGGAGCTGTTTTTT
D gene: -; clone size: -; V gene: TRBV29-1; J gene: TRBJ2-6; CDR3 protein: CSAQLGVQGVSGANVLTF; CDR3 DNA: TGCAGCGCCCAGCTTGGGGTACAGGGTGTCTCTGGGGCCAACGTCCTGACTTTC
D gene: -; clone size: once; V gene: TRBV5-1; J gene: TRBJ2-5; CDR3 protein: CASKRQPHQETQYF; CDR3 DNA: TGCGCCAGCAAGAGGCAGCCACACCAAGAGACCCAGTACTTC
D gene: -; clone size: -; V gene: TRBV5-4; J gene: TRBJ1-2; CDR3 protein: CASSNPGLYYGYTF; CDR3 DNA: TGTGCCAGCAGTAATCCGGGACTCTACTATGGCTACACCTTC
D gene: TRBD1; clone size: few; V gene: TRBV7-2; J gene: TRBJ1-4; CDR3 protein: CASSPGQGVVKLFF; CDR3 DNA: TGTGCCAGCAGCCCCGGACAGGGGGTGGTAAAACTGTTTTTT
D gene: -; clone size: -; V gene: TRBV4-1; J gene: TRBJ1-1; CDR3 protein: CASSQEWGRLNTEAFF; CDR3 DNA: TGCGCCAGCAGCCAAGAATGGGGCAGACTGAACACTGAAGCTTTCTTT
D gene: TRBD2; clone size: -; V gene: TRBV28; J gene: TRBJ2-7; CDR3 protein: CASSPEGLAGGMEQYF; CDR3 DNA: TGTGCCAGCAGTCCCGAGGGACTAGCGGGAGGAATGGAGCAGTACTTC
D gene: TRBD2; clone size: few; V gene: TRBV6-5; J gene: TRBJ2-7; CDR3 protein: CASSPFRGSSYEQYF; CDR3 DNA: TGTGCCAGCAGCCCGTTCCGCGGGAGTTCCTACGAGCAGTACTTC
D gene: -; clone size: -; V gene: TRBV19; J gene: TRBJ1-5; CDR3 protein: CASRPGWGGNQPQHF; CDR3 DNA: TGTGCCAGTAGACCCGGGTGGGGGGGCAATCAGCCCCAGCATTTT
D gene: -; clone size: -; V gene: TRBV9; J gene: TRBJ2-1; CDR3 protein: CASSEGTRVANEQFF; CDR3 DNA: TGTGCCAGCAGCGAGGGGACAAGGGTGGCAAATGAGCAGTTCTTC